This TCR beta chain was recovered during a study of tissue T cells after allogeneic stem cell transplantation (dated by TCRdb to between 2021 and 2023). Regarding the study in general: The study profiled TCR beta repertoires in many tissues obtained from research autopsies of patients with and without GVHD, and also in mouse models of GVHD. The human part of the study was a prospective observational study with no blinding and no randomization.

The CDR3 spans 16 residues, from the cysteine through the phenylalanine. Shown are 45 bases from within the CDR3, in frame from base 1. V loses 0 bases, J loses 2 bases, and the germline ends lie 14 bases apart. CDR1 and CDR2 are drawn from the germline V gene: GKSSPN, SITVG. Libraries were constructed by the immunoSEQ multiplex PCR assay. Adaptive Biotechnologies performed TCRbeta CDR3 sequencing at survey depth and reported CDR3 sequences, V/J genes, productive frequency, and template counts. TCR beta CDR3 regions were amplified from genomic DNA instead of RNA. Processing in the source paper ran as follows. Jensen-Shannon divergence was used to quantify pairwise repertoire overlap between tissues, with a value of 1 meaning complete divergence and a value of 0 meaning identical repertoires. Tissues were clustered by single-linkage agglomerative hierarchical clustering of pairwise JSD values, and the clustering results were displayed as dendrograms. All patient samples were analyzed with GLIPH2 using simulation_depth 1000, kmer_min_depth 3 and cdr3_length_cutoff 8, and only groups containing more than two unique CDR3s were kept. A standardized tissue-overlap score was generated by extrapolating Jaccard GLIPH-group overlap across patients to a standard repertoire size of 1000 clones. Linear mixed-effect models, with tissue as a fixed effect and individual as a random effect, were used to test how diversity related to clinical or experimental variables. Here the immuneACCESS table is served through TCRdb, limited to in-frame sequences with V and J called. Missing clones are a known gap in these copies; in checked studies unresolved V genes cover under half, and the rest lacks a known reason. V and J calls and clone size come straight from that table; D and trimming were deduced from the DNA. The sample table lists about 21,000 clones, 69% of them with a count of one. Jointly, the top ten make up approximately 0.41% of the sample.

Study-wide conclusions, independent of this receptor: Which tissue TCRs were alloreactive or antigen-specific was not determined in the study, and some clones might have been persisting host cells. Within patients, how anatomically similar tissues were was a major factor shaping TCR repertoire composition, regardless of disease or transplant status. The patient cohort was small and clinically heterogeneous, and sampling depth was acknowledged as a limitation. Only a few T cell clones appeared in more than one patient, yet motif-based clustering showed tissue-specific repertoire signatures that were shared between patients. In both patients and mice, T cells from blood and spleen covered only a limited part of the TCR repertoire found in tissues.

Comments on this clone: Its antigen specificity is not known. The gene names and germline sequences given are murine. The CDR3 end lies 1 residue beyond the end of the read and is filled in from the germline J gene.

The sequence is built from TRBV31 and TRBJ2-1; a weak D assignment points to TRBD2 (7 bases agree). Input material: blood. The sequence derives from a female BALB/c mouse in good health. This strain possesses the MHC haplotype H2-d. This receptor carries the CDR3 CAWSLGGRQDYAEQFF. CDR3 DNA, as far as it was read: TGTGCCTGGAGTCTTGGGGGGCGCCAGGACTATGCTGAGCAGTTC.